This entry concerns a single TCR beta chain. Its antigen has not been determined. Base qualities are not at hand, and no much larger clone is one base apart. This sample's time point label indicates: baseline before first vaccination. Read against the paper, the sample's treatment or condition label means: meningococcal conjugate vaccine given as trial control. Vaccinee samples were obtained from the UK trials COV001 and COV002, which included a single-blind randomized controlled phase 2/3 trial of AZD1222 (ChAdOx1 nCoV-19) in healthy adults. For TCRbeta chain sequencing, PBMC samples were collected from trial participants at day 0 and at day 28 after the second dose. The sample originates from a study of T cell responses to AZD1222 COVID-19 vaccine (dated by TCRdb to 2020 to 2023). Concerning the study at large: A total of 233 trial participants underwent TCR sequencing, of whom 200 to 220 had received two doses of AZD1222 and approximately 26 had received two doses of the MenACWY control vaccine. Enrollment into the trials was organized by age into subgroups of 18-55, 56-69 and 70-plus years, and those subgroups contained 148, 28 and 57 TCR-sequenced participants, respectively. What the authors observed across the whole study: Vaccine-associated CD4 TCRs spanned the whole spike protein, with dominant responses in regions 160-218 and 743-854. Because no day 14 peak-response samples were available, the repertoires could be characterized only after the peak T cell response. A significant rise in spike-specific TCR breadth and depth was observed after two AZD1222 doses relative to day 0 and relative to MenACWY recipients. Participants were mostly white British and included more females than males, and it was suggested by the authors that clonal diversity may have been underestimated. Epitopes outside the regions mutated in the B.1.351 and B.1.1.7 variants were reportedly recognized by nearly half of the unique spike-specific TCRs. The 56-69-year group was small, and its depth increase did not reach significance, likely because of low power. Conclusions about previously exposed vaccinees are limited because only 6 or 7 AZD1222 recipients were SARS-CoV-2 seropositive at baseline.

The CDR3 regions of human TCRbeta chains were subjected to immunosequencing. As for the original processing: Repertoire TCRs were matched against a reference library of SARS-CoV-2-specific TCRs generated with the MIRA antigen-specificity platform. Breadth was defined as the fraction of unique TCRs that were SARS-CoV-2-associated. Depth was defined as the fraction of total T cells that were SARS-CoV-2-associated. Using the MIRA data, each spike-specific TCR was mapped to the spike region that the TCR reacts to and placed in a CD4 or CD8 class. Log10-transformed breadth and depth values were compared by one-way ANOVA with Sidak's multiple comparisons tests. The source is immuneACCESS, and TCRdb retained only in-frame sequences with V and J called. Part of the clones is not carried over; for the studies checked, unresolved V genes explain less than half of this, and the remainder is unexplained. V and J calls plus clone size are reproduced from that table; the DNA served to infer D and trimming. This sample has 90,000 to 120,000 clones in its table, and more than 70% of those were observed once. The ten largest clones take up approximately 3.1% of the sample.

The germline V gene (reference sequence) gives CDR1 as LGHDT and CDR2 as YNNKEL. Its CDR3 holds 14 amino acids, cysteine through phenylalanine. CDR3 DNA is the only sequence kept; it has 42 bases, read in frame from the first base. The V end loses 0 bases and the J end loses 3 bases, and a stretch of 9 bases separates them. The sequence was obtained from an adult in good health. The sequence links TRBV3-1 (or the pseudogene TRBV3-2) to TRBJ2-7; the D gene cannot be resolved reliably. This specimen was peripheral blood, taken on day 0 of MenACWY control vaccination. The CDR3 protein is CASSQEAGYYEQYF. The DNA sequence is as follows: TGTGCCAGCAGCCAAGAGGCAGGCTACTACGAGCAGTACTTC.